This TCR beta chain derives from a study of T cells in Graves' hyperthyroidism and ophthalmopathy (dated by TCRdb to the late 2010s). About the investigation overall: TCR V-J signatures able to tell the groups apart were searched for in a discovery cohort of some 97 patients, of whom roughly 42 had Graves' ophthalmopathy and about 55 had stable Graves' hyperthyroidism. Whether ophthalmopathy could be predicted prospectively was tested in an independent validation cohort made up of fewer than 20 hyperthyroidism patients plus 17 patients who later progressed to ophthalmopathy. For training and testing, the 100 or so patients in the discovery cohort were randomly divided in a 7:3 ratio. The study also compared thyroid tissue and blood T-cell repertoires from about six Graves' hyperthyroidism patients. After sampling, hyperthyroidism patients received methimazole starting at 30 mg daily, and ophthalmopathy patients received high-dose intravenous methylprednisolone. According to the paper, TCR Vbeta CDR3 sequencing was carried out on around 140 peripheral blood samples, which came from approximately 41 ophthalmopathy, 80 or so hyperthyroidism and roughly 17 progressor patients.

The TCR beta CDR3 regions were amplified from RNA transcripts. The first round of RT-PCR for the TCR CDR3 was performed with the HTBI primer set and the Qiagen OneStep RT-PCR kit. The libraries were constructed in a second round of multiplex PCR and then size-selected and purified. The libraries were sequenced on an Illumina HiSeq2000 using paired-end 100 bp reads. Concerning the study's data processing: SOAPnuke was used to process the raw data, with reads discarded if the reads contained adapters or uncalled bases, had a mean Phred below 15, or lacked an exact constant-primer or identifier match. High-quality paired reads were merged using COPE v1.2.5, and each unique nucleotide sequence was defined as a clonotype. Clonotypes were aligned to IMGT TRBV, TRBD and TRBJ reference segments using MiTCR v1.1. Only V-J combinations with frequency above 0.0001, covering about 99% of repertoires, were analysed. A TCS score was defined as the ratio of F50 (clonal expansion) to E x V (chaos), with BLOSUM62-based TCRdist applied between CDR3 peptides within each V-J. Welch's t-statistics and random forest reduced 514 V-J features to 13, which were used in a naive Bayes classifier (R e1071). The raw public data were reprocessed by TCRdb itself: fastp quality trimming at Q25, MiXCR clonotype calling, in-frame beta chains only. Every distinct CDR3 protein forms one entry, paired with its most common genes and DNA. Clone size and V and J calls follow TCRdb, not the original study. The sample table records a few hundred thousand distinct CDR3 sequences; just over 45% of these occur just once. 6.5% to 9% of the sample rests with the top ten.

Overall study outcomes, separate from this receptor: A model built on a 13 V-J signature distinguished ophthalmopathy from stable hyperthyroidism, reaching about 89% sensitivity and about 81% specificity in cross-validation and 80%/75% in testing. In validation, the model predicted progression to ophthalmopathy a median of roughly 6.2 months before onset, with about 67% sensitivity and about 72% specificity. No statistical method was used to fix the sample size in advance, and group allocation was not hidden from the investigators. Most expanded thyroid clonotypes (frequency above 0.001) were also found in blood, which suggests that blood repertoires may mirror thyroid immune responses.

Graves' hyperthyroidism was defined as stable when no progression to ophthalmopathy occurred over 18 months of follow-up. Hyperthyroidism patients were newly diagnosed, had a disease duration of under 2 months, and were aged 18 to 65 years. Exclusion was applied to patients with uncontrolled infections, other autoimmune diseases, pregnancy or lactation. Diagnoses relied on clinical symptoms, serum thyroxine and TRAb, thyroid ultrasound and orbital computed tomography. Trizol reagent was used to extract total RNA, and RNA quality was then checked on an Agilent 2100 Bioanalyzer. As regards this clonotype: Its cognate antigen has yet to be identified. Within one base of it there is no much larger clone, and no base qualities were kept.

This sequence originates from a young woman with Graves' hyperthyroidism. Donor details come from another sample of the same person, matched by shared clones. Material for sequencing was peripheral blood or thyroid tissue (not recorded which).

The bases are TGTGCCAGCAGTACCTACTTAGCCCCCTACGAGCAGTACTTC. Protein translation: CASSTYLAPYEQYF. The rearrangement combines TRBV13 with TRBJ2-7, with an unclear D gene assignment. Including the terminal cysteine and phenylalanine, the CDR3 comprises 14 residues. CDR3 DNA only is kept here, 42 bases in frame from base 1. Taken from the germline V gene (reference sequence), the CDR1 and CDR2 loops are PRHDT and FYEKMQ. Deletion took 6 bases off V and 2 bases off J, with a span of 14 bases between the germline ends.